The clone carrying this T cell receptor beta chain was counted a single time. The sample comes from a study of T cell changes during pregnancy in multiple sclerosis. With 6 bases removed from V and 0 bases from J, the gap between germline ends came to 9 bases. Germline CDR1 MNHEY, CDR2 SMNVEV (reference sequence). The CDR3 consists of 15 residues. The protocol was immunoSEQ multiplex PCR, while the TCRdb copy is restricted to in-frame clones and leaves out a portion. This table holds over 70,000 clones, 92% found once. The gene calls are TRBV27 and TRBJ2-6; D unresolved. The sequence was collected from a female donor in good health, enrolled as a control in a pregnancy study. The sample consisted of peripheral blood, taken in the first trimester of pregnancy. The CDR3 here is CASSSSLSGANVLTF. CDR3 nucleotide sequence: TGTGCCAGCAGCTCCTCCCTCTCTGGGGCCAACGTCCTGACTTTC.